This T cell receptor beta chain was recovered during a study of regulatory T cells in long-lasting Graves disease. Findings of the study overall: Persistent Graves' patients showed less TCR diversity than newly diagnosed patients showed.

Time point: persistent/refractory GD, antithyroid drugs over 5 years with positive TRAb. Extracted RNA from PBMCs served as the source of the TCR library. A volume of 8.5 to 10 milliliters of peripheral blood was collected in EDTA tubes. Germline V lookup: CDR1 DFQATT, CDR2 SNEGSKA (reference sequence). The CDR3 has 14 residues. iRepertoire HTBI primers and Arm-PCR of CDR3 regions built TCR beta libraries. TCRdb reprocessed the multiplex PCR reads via MiXCR and lists one record per CDR3 protein. The sample consists of about 310,000 distinct CDR3 sequences, roughly a fifth of them appearing once. This clonotype has only a few counts. As yet, its antigen is unknown.

The chain joins TRBV20-1 to TRBJ2-3; tentative D call: TRBD2 (6 bases). Sequenced material: peripheral blood mononuclear cells (PBMCs), taken when the disease was refractory, from a patient treated with antithyroid drugs. The TCR sequence derives from a female donor with Graves disease. Here the CDR3 DNA reads TGCAGCACAAGCTCCACCGGGGGTACAGATACGCAGTATTTT. It is translated as CSTSSTGGTDTQYF.